The 20 T cell receptor beta chains in this list originate from one sample, sequenced in a study of T cell responses to AZD1222 COVID-19 vaccine. Sequencing used immunoSEQ multiplex PCR; TCRdb keeps in-frame clones, though not all of them. Altogether more than 80,000 clones are present, roughly 90% being singletons, with the ten largest covering about 4.9%. This specimen consisted of peripheral blood, obtained on day 0 of AZD1222 vaccination. Receptors originate from an adult in good health.

The V and J genes are TRBV19 and TRBJ2-3; D ambiguous. The CDR3 length is 14 residues. V lost 5 bases and J 0 bases, leaving 9 bases between the germline ends. CDR1 and CDR2 (germline): LNHDA, SQIVND (reference sequence). CDR3 sequence (DNA): TGTGCCAGTAGTCCGACACCTAGCACAGATACGCAGTATTTT. This sequence encodes CASSPTPSTDTQYF. Supplemented by reference TRBV19 and TRBJ2-3, the full variable domain reads DGGITQSPKYLFRKEGQNVTLSCEQNLNHDAMYWYRQDPGQGLRLIYYSQIVNDFQKGDIAEGYSVSREKKESFPLTVTSAQKNPTAFYLCASSPTPSTDTQYFGPGTRLTVL.

The genes are TRBV3-1 (or the pseudogene TRBV3-2) and TRBJ1-2; weak D call: TRBD1 (6 bases). Germline V gives CDR1 LGHDT, CDR2 YNNKEL (reference sequence). The CDR3 length is 15 residues. V was cut by 0 bases and J by 6 bases, with 14 bases left in between. CDR3 residues: CASSQDIRGRDGYTF. The CDR3 nucleotides read TGTGCCAGCAGCCAAGATATCAGGGGCAGGGATGGCTACACCTTC.

The rearrangement joins TRBV10-2 to TRBJ1-2; D not certain. The CDR3 spans 15 residues. Germline V gene data show CDR1 as WSHSY and CDR2 as SAAADI. The ends were cut back, 0 bases at V and 7 bases at J, with 15 bases in the middle. The CDR3, as DNA: TGCGCCAGCAGTGAGTCGAACTGGGGAAAGACTGGCTACACCTTC. It yields the protein CASSESNWGKTGYTF.

The chain carries TRBV10-1 and TRBJ1-3, with a possible D match to TRBD1 (6 bases). Germline V gives CDR1 WNHNN, CDR2 SYGVQD (reference sequence). The CDR3 sequence is 16 residues long. The V gene lost 0 bases and the J gene lost 3 bases, with 12 bases spanning the gap. CDR3: CASSESWGARGNTIYF. The CDR3 DNA follows: TGCGCCAGCAGTGAGTCGTGGGGGGCGCGTGGAAACACCATATATTTT.

The V and J genes are TRBV19 and TRBJ1-6; D remains unclear. V was clipped by 3 bases and J by 9 bases, with 18 bases between them. Germline CDR1 is LNHDA and CDR2 is SQIVND (reference sequence). The CDR3 totals 16 residues. The CDR3 sequence: CASSMSRLLVSSPLHF. DNA of the CDR3: TGTGCCAGTAGTATGTCTCGATTGCTGGTCTCTTCACCCCTCCACTTT.

The genes are TRBV29-1 and TRBJ1-4, with D tentatively TRBD1 (6 bases). The CDR3 is made up of 13 amino acids. Germline-derived CDR1 and CDR2 are SQVTM and ANQGSEA. The V gene lost 6 bases and the J gene lost 0 bases, with 8 bases spanning the gap. DNA of the CDR3: TGCAGCGTAACAGGGACAACTAATGAAAAACTGTTTTTT. This encodes CSVTGTTNEKLFF.

V is TRBV10-3 and J is TRBJ2-1, with 9 bases fitting TRBD2. The V segment lost 4 bases and the J segment 0 bases; nucleotides outside the gene matches: 7. Germline V gene data show CDR1 as ENHRY and CDR2 as SYGVKD. The CDR3 runs 17 residues. CDR3 nucleotides: TGTGCCATCAGTGTGGCTAGCGGGGTAAGCTCCTACAATGAGCAGTTCTTC. It translates to CAISVASGVSSYNEQFF.

The chain joins TRBV18 to TRBJ2-7; TRBD2 is a possible D gene (5 bases). This CDR3 spans 15 amino acids. CDR1 and CDR2 from the germline V gene are KGHSH and LQKENI. V was pared by 3 bases and J by 0 bases, with 12 bases between. The CDR3 nucleotides are TGTGCCAGCTCACCCCCGGGGTGGATCTCCTACGAGCAGTACTTC. Translating gives CASSPPGWISYEQYF.

This clone was seen a few times. The rearrangement links TRBV5-1 to TRBJ2-7; 8 positions agree with TRBD2. CDR3 length: 17 residues. Germline loops: CDR1 SGHRS, CDR2 YFSETQ. The ends lost 2 bases at V and 2 bases at J; junction bases unmatched: 12. The CDR3 reads CASSFRTSSKGPYEQYF. In nucleotides, the CDR3 is TGCGCCAGCAGCTTTAGGACTAGCTCGAAGGGCCCCTACGAGCAGTACTTC.

V is TRBV5-4 and J is TRBJ1-2; D perhaps matches TRBD1 (5 bases). This CDR3 comprises 13 residues. Germline V gene sequence: CDR1 SGHNT, CDR2 YYREEE (reference sequence). V lost 2 bases and J lost 3, with 8 bases in between. The CDR3 loop reads CASSFDRYYGYTF. In DNA, the CDR3 is TGTGCCAGCAGCTTTGACAGATACTATGGCTACACCTTC.

J is TRBJ1-1 and V is TRBV27, with a possible D match to TRBD1 (5 bases). The CDR3 length is 13 residues. Germline V lookup: CDR1 MNHEY, CDR2 SMNVEV (reference sequence). The V gene lost 1 base and the J gene lost 7 bases, with 10 bases spanning the gap. The CDR3 sequence is CASSLLDTIEAFF. The CDR3 coding sequence is TGTGCCAGCAGTTTATTGGACACTATTGAAGCTTTCTTT.

The chain employs TRBV3-1 (or the pseudogene TRBV3-2) and TRBJ1-2; maybe TRBD1 (5 bases). CDR3 size: 15 residues. Between the trimmed V and J ends, which lost 2 bases and 8 bases, there was a span of 18 bases. Germline V lookup: CDR1 LGHDT, CDR2 YNNKEL (reference sequence). The CDR3 is CASSQIARDSQGYTF. The DNA of the CDR3 is TGTGCCAGCAGCCAAATAGCACGGGACTCGCAAGGCTACACCTTC.

This clone was detected only a few times. The rearrangement uses TRBV6-2 or TRBV6-3 and TRBJ1-2; D is undetermined. The germline V gene encodes CDR1 MNHEY and CDR2 SVGEGT. The CDR3 loop spans 16 amino acids. Trimming removed 0 bases from V and 4 bases from J, with 15 bases in between. In DNA, the CDR3 is TGTGCCAGCAGTTACTCATCCATGGGCAAACCCTATGGCTACACCTTC. It is translated as CASSYSSMGKPYGYTF.

This chain links TRBV3-1 (or the pseudogene TRBV3-2) with TRBJ2-1, with 9 bases lining up with TRBD2. Germline V gives CDR1 LGHDT, CDR2 YNNKEL (reference sequence). V trimming: 1 base; J trimming: 1 base; junction bases outside the gene matches: 11. CDR3 size: 19 residues. The CDR3 region is CASSQGLTSGITSYNEQFF. In nucleotides, the CDR3 is TGTGCCAGCAGCCAAGGCCTGACTAGCGGTATTACTTCCTACAATGAGCAGTTCTTC.

The chain combines TRBV5-6 with TRBJ1-2; D is unresolved. The V end was cut by 5 bases, the J end by 8 bases, with 10 bases between. Germline V gene data show CDR1 as SGHDT and CDR2 as YYEEEE. The CDR3 extends over 11 amino acids. The CDR3: CASSHVGGYTF. CDR3 DNA: TGTGCCAGCAGTCACGTGGGAGGCTACACCTTC.

The J gene is TRBJ2-7, the V gene TRBV7-8; TRBD2 is a possible D gene (5 bases). Deletions cut 1 base from V and 7 bases from J, with 11 bases between. Germline lookup yields CDR1 SGHVS and CDR2 FQNEAQ. CDR3 length equals 13 residues. The CDR3 nucleotides read TGTGCCAGCAGCTTAGGGACTCACCAAGAGCAGTACTTC. Its protein product is CASSLGTHQEQYF.

CDR3 residues: CASSQAGLAANTGELFF. The CDR3 DNA reads TGCGCCAGCAGCCAAGCCGGACTAGCTGCGAACACCGGGGAGCTGTTTTTT. The chain links TRBV4-3 to TRBJ2-2; 8 bases map to TRBD2. Germline CDR1 is LGHNA and CDR2 is YSLEER. This CDR3 has 17 amino acids. Germline trimming cut 1 base from V and 0 bases from J; bases unmatched to any gene: 4.

This rearrangement joins TRBV3-1 (or the pseudogene TRBV3-2) to TRBJ1-5; D gene unclear. This CDR3 spans 15 amino acids. Per the germline V gene, CDR1 is LGHDT and CDR2 is YNNKEL (reference sequence). Between the trimmed V and J ends, which lost 0 bases and 4 bases, there was a span of 10 bases. CDR3 loop: CASSQDPTGNQPQHF. CDR3 nucleotide sequence: TGTGCCAGCAGCCAAGATCCGACGGGAAATCAGCCCCAGCATTTT.

The rearrangement links TRBV24-1 to TRBJ1-1; D unresolved. The CDR3 extends over 11 amino acids. Germline V gene lookup returns CDR1 KGHDR and CDR2 SFDVKD. V shed 3 bases and J shed 7 bases, with 5 bases lying between them. The CDR3 bases are TGTGCCACCAGTGATGGGGATGAAGCTTTCTTT. This encodes CATSDGDEAFF.

This chain connects TRBV19 to TRBJ2-2, with D possibly TRBD1 on 5 matching bases. The CDR3 is made up of 12 amino acids. CDR1 is LNHDA and CDR2 is SQIVND in the germline V gene (reference sequence). Trimming left V 5 bases short and J 6 bases short, with 7 bases between. The chain's CDR3 is CASSRQSGELFF. CDR3 nucleotides: TGTGCCAGTAGTCGACAGTCCGGGGAGCTGTTTTTT.